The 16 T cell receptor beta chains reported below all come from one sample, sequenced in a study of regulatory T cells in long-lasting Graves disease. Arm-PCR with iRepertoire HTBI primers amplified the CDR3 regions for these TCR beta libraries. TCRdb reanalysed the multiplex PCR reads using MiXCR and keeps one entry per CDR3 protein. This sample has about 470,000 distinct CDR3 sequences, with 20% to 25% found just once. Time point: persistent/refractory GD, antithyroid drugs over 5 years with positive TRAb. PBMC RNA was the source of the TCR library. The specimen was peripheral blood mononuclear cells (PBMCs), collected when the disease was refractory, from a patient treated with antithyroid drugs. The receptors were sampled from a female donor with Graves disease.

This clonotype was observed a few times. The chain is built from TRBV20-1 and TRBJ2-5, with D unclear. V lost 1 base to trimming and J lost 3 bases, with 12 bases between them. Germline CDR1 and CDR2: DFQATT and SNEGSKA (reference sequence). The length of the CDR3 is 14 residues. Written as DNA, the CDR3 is TGCAGTGCTAGAGGCAGTACCCTGAAAGAGACCCAGTACTTC. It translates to CSARGSTLKETQYF.

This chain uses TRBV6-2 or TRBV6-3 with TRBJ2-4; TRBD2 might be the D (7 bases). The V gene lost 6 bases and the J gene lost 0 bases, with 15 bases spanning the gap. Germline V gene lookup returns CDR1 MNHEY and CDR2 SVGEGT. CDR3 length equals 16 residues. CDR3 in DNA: TGTGCCAGCAGGGGGGGCGGGAGATTAGCCAAAAACATTCAGTACTTC. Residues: CASRGGGRLAKNIQYF.

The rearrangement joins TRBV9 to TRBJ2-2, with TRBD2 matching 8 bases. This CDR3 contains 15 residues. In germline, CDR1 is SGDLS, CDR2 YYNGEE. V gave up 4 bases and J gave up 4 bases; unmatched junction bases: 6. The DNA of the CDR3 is TGTGCCAGCAGCTCAACGGGGGGGGGCACCGGGGAGCTGTTTTTT. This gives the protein CASSSTGGGTGELFF.

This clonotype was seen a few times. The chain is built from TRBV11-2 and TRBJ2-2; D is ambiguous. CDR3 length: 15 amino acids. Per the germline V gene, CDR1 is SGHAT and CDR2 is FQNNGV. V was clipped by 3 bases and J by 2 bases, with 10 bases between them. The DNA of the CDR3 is TGTGCCAGCAGCTTGTTCCAGGTTAACACCGGGGAGCTGTTTTTT. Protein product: CASSLFQVNTGELFF.

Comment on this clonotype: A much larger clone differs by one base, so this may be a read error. The CDR3 protein is CASSPTGTTNQPRHF. The CDR3 DNA follows: TGTGCCAGCAGTCCGACAGGAACTACCAATCAGCCCCGGCATTTT. The rearrangement joins TRBV12-3 or TRBV12-4 to TRBJ1-5; TRBD1 is a possible D gene (6 bases). The CDR3 covers 15 residues.

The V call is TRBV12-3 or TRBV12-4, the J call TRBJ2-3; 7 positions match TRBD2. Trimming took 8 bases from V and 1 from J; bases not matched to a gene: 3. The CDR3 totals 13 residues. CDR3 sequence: CASGGGRTDTQYF. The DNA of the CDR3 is TGTGCCAGCGGGGGGGGACGCACAGATACGCAGTATTTT.

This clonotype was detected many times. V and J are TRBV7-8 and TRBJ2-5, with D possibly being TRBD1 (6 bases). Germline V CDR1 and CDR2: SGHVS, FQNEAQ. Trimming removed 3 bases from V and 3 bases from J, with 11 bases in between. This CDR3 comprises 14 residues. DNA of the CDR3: TGTGCCAGCAGCTTGGCAGGGGCGGAAGAGACCCAGTACTTC. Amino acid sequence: CASSLAGAEETQYF. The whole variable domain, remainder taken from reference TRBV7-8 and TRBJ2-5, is GAGVSQSPRYKVAKRGQDVALRCDPISGHVSLFWYQQALGQGPEFLTYFQNEAQLDKSGLPSDRFFAERPEGSVSTLKIQRTQQEDSAVYLCASSLAGAEETQYFGPGTRLLVL.

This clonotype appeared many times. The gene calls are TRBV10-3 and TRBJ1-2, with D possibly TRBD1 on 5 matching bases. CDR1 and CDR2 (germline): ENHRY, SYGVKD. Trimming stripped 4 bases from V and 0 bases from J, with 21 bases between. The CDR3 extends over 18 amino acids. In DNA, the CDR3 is TGTGCCATCAGTGCTTATGTTGTAATGACAGCCGCTAACTATGGCTACACCTTC. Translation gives CAISAYVVMTAANYGYTF.

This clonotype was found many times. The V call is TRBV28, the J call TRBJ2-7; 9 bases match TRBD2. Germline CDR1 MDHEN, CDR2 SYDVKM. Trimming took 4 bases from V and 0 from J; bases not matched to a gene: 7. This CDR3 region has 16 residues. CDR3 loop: CASSSFGSGSSYEQYF. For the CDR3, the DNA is TGTGCCAGCAGTTCATTTGGTAGCGGGAGCTCCTACGAGCAGTACTTC.

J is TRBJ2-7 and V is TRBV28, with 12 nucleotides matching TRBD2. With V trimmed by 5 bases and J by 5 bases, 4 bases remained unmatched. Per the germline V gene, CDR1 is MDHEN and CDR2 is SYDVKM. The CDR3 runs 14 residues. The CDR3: CASSPSGRGDEQYF. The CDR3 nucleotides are TGTGCCAGCAGTCCTAGCGGGAGGGGCGACGAGCAGTACTTC. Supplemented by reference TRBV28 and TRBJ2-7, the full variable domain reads DVKVTQSSRYLVKRTGEKVFLECVQDMDHENMFWYRQDPGLGLRLIYFSYDVKMKEKGDIPEGYSVSREKKERFSLILESASTNQTSMYLCASSPSGRGDEQYFGPGTRLTVT.

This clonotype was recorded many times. The chain's CDR3 is CASSWKGSYEQYF. In DNA, the CDR3 is TGTGCCAGCAGTTGGAAGGGTTCCTACGAGCAGTACTTC. The V call is TRBV27, the J call TRBJ2-7; D uncertain. V shed 4 bases and J shed 1 base, with 8 bases lying between them. The CDR3 extends over 13 amino acids. CDR1 and CDR2 from the germline V gene are MNHEY and SMNVEV (reference sequence).

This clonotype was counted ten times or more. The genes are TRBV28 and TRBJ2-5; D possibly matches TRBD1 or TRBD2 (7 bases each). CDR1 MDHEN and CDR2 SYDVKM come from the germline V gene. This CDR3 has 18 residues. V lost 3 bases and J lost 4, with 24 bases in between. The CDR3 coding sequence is TGTGCCAGCAGTTTTGACAGGGTGGGCGCGGGAGCGGGAGAGACCCAGTACTTC. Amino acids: CASSFDRVGAGAGETQYF.

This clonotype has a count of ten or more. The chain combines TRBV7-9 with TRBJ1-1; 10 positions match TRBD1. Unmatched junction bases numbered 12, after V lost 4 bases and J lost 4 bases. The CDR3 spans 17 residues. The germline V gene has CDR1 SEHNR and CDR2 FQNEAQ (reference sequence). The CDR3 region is CASSWGLTGGASTEAFF. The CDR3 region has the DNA TGTGCCAGCAGCTGGGGACTGACAGGGGGCGCGTCCACTGAAGCTTTCTTT.

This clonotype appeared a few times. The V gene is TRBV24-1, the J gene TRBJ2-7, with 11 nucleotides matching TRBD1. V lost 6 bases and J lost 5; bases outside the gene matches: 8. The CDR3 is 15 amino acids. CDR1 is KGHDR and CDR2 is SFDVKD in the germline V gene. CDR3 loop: CATSSSGQGVNEQYF. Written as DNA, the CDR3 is TGTGCCACCAGTTCCTCGGGACAGGGGGTTAACGAGCAGTACTTC.

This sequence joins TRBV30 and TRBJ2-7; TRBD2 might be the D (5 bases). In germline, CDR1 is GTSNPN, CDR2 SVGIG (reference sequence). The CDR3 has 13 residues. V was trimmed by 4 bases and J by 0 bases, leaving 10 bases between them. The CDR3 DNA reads TGTGCCTGGATGCCCGGGATCTCCTACGAGCAGTACTTC. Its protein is CAWMPGISYEQYF.

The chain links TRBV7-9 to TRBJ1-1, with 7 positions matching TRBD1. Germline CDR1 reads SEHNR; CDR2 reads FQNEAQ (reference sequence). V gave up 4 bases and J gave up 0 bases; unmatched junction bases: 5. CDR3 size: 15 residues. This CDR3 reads CASSYRGGLNTEAFF. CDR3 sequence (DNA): TGTGCCAGCAGCTACAGGGGCGGATTGAACACTGAAGCTTTCTTT.